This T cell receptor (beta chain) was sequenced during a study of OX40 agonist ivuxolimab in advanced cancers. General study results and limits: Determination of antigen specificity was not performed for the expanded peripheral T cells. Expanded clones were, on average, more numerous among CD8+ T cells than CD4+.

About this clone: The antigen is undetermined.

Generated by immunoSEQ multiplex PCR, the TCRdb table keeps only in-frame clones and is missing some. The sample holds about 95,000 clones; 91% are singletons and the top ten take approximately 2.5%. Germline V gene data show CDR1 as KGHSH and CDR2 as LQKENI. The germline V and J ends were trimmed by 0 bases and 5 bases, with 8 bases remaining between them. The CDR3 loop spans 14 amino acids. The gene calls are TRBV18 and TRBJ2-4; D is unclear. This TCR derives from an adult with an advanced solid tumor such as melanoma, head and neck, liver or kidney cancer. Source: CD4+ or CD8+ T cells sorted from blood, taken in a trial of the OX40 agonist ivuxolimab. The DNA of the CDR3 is TGTGCCAGCTCACCACCATCTTCCGAAAACATTCAGTACTTC. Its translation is CASSPPSSENIQYF.